What follows is one TCR beta chain and its context. Authors' data handling: Cell counts per sample came from amplifying reference gene primers. Assay: immunoSEQ multiplex PCR; the TCRdb copy retains only in-frame clones and omits some. V and J calls and clone size come straight from that table; D and trimming were deduced from the DNA. The sample yields some 78,000 clones, approximately 84% seen once. Germline CDR1 SGHTA, CDR2 FQGNSA. V gave up 1 base and J gave up 4 bases; unmatched junction bases: 6. The CDR3 is made up of 16 amino acids. The data were obtained in a study of blood T cell repertoires in COVID-19.

This sequence originates from a man in his sixties with active or convalescent COVID-19. The J gene is TRBJ1-1, the V gene TRBV7-2; TRBD1 matches at 10 bases. Sequenced input: peripheral blood. The CDR3 reads CASSLEGTGVFTEAFF. For the CDR3, the DNA is TGTGCCAGCAGCTTAGAGGGGACAGGGGTGTTCACTGAAGCTTTCTTT.